This TCR beta chain emerged from a study of human CD8 memory T cell subsets. Study outcomes and limitations: Chao1 estimates hinted that stem-like memory T cells outstripped precursor exhausted T cells in diversity. Measured by normalized Shannon-Wiener diversity, stem-like memory and precursor exhausted T cells were similarly high in diversity, which was not the case for effector memory cells. Stem-like memory T cell repertoires overlapped minimally with precursor exhausted T cell repertoires.

The PBMC came from buffy coats of healthy donors. To note about this clonotype: The antigen is not known.

Scientists made TCR beta libraries using UMI-labeled 5' RACE. TCRdb reanalyzed the 5' RACE reads, giving one entry per CDR3 protein sequence and no DNA. The sample's table shows approximately 12,000 distinct CDR3 sequences. Material for sequencing was CD8+ T cells from PBMCs. The clonotype comes from a human donor in good health.

CDR3 sequence reads: CASSVARTSANTGELFF. The rearrangement joins TRBV9 to TRBJ2-2; TCRdb lists TRBD2, though no DNA is available to test this call. Per the germline V gene, CDR1 is SGDLS and CDR2 is YYNGEE. This CDR3 spans 17 amino acids.